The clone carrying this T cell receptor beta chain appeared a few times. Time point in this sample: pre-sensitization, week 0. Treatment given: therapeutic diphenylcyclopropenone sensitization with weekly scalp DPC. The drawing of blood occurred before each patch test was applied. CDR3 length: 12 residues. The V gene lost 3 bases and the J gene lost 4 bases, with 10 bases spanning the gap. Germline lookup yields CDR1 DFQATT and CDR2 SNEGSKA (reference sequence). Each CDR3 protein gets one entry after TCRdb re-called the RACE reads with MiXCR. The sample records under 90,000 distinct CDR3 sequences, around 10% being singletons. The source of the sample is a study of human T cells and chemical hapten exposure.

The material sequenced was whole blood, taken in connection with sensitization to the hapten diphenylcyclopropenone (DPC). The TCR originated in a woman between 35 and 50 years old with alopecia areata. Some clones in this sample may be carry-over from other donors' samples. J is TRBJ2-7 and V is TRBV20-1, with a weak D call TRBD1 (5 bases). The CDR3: CSARGPGYEQYF. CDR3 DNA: TGCAGTGCTAGGGGGCCCGGTTACGAGCAGTACTTC.